These 5 T cell receptor beta chains came from one sample sequenced in a study of cytomegalovirus exposure and HLA in healthy donors. Primers included in the PCR were 60 Vbeta and 13 Jbeta primers. Produced via immunoSEQ multiplex PCR; TCRdb's table is partial and in-frame only. The repertoire consists of some 180,000 clones, with 75% to 90% occurring once and the leading ten covering about 1%. Source material: PBMCs. The receptors stem from a boy aged 2 to 9 in good health and CMV-seronegative.

The chain has TRBV21-1 and TRBJ2-3; the DNA was not compared with TRBD2, the D call given in the table. TRBV21-1 is recorded as a pseudogene. The length of the CDR3 is 17 residues. The CDR3 loop is CASSKVPSGRDTDTQYF. As DNA, the CDR3 is TGTGCCAGCAGCAAAGTCCCTAGCGGGAGGGACACAGATACGCAGTATTTT.

V is TRBV5-1 and J is TRBJ2-7; a weak D match, TRBD1 (6 bases). CDR1 and CDR2 (germline): SGHRS, YFSETQ. This CDR3 is built from 13 residues. The ends were cut back, 9 bases at V and 2 bases at J, with 15 bases in the middle. CDR3 in DNA: TGCGCCATGGGGAGCAGGGGCACCTACGAGCAGTACTTC. Encoded protein: CAMGSRGTYEQYF. Full variable domain (rest looked up from reference TRBV5-1 and TRBJ2-7): KAGVTQTPRYLIKTRGQQVTLSCSPISGHRSVSWYQQTPGQGLQFLFEYFSETQRNKGNFPGRFSGRQFSNSRSEMNVSTLELGDSALYLCAMGSRGTYEQYFGPGTRLTVT.

DNA for the CDR3: TGTGCCAGCAGTTACTCTGCGGCTCCCCTCCACTTT. Its protein is CASSYSAAPLHF. The chain links TRBV6-5 to TRBJ1-6; D gene uncertain. CDR3 length equals 12 residues. Germline V lookup: CDR1 MNHEY, CDR2 SVGAGI. Trimming removed 0 bases from V and 13 bases from J, with 7 bases in between.

The chain has TRBV7-9 and TRBJ1-2; possibly TRBD1 for D (5 bases). V lost 5 bases to trimming and J lost 4 bases, with 11 bases between them. Germline CDR1 and CDR2: SEHNR and FQNEAQ (reference sequence). This CDR3 is 13 amino acids long. CDR3 DNA sequence: TGTGCCAGCAGCCCCGGACATATCTATGGCTACACCTTC. Its translation: CASSPGHIYGYTF.

V and J are TRBV6-5 and TRBJ2-7; D gene ambiguous. The CDR3 sequence is 14 residues long. Germline V gene lookup returns CDR1 MNHEY and CDR2 SVGAGI. V was trimmed by 8 bases and J by 0 bases, leaving 14 bases between them. CDR3 DNA: TGTGCCAGCGGTGATAGACTGTACTCCTACGAGCAGTACTTC. Protein product: CASGDRLYSYEQYF.